This TCR beta chain derives from a study of T-cell reconstitution after alpha-beta-depleted transplantation in children. Unique molecular identifiers were incorporated during preparation of the TCRbeta library. MiXCR was run by TCRdb on the PCR reads, yielding one entry per CDR3 protein. The table records 490,000 or so distinct CDR3 sequences, around 13% of them present only once. Looked up from germline, CDR1 is MGHDK and CDR2 is SYGVNS. V was clipped by 2 bases and J by 3 bases; unmatched bases: 7. The CDR3 covers 16 residues. The sample in question was PBMCs from the stem cell graft donor, obtained from the stem cell graft. This clonotype originated in a human donor who donated a stem cell graft to a child with combined immunodeficiency. The genes are TRBV25-1 and TRBJ2-7, with 10 bases identical to TRBD1. CDR3 sequence reads: CASSEPLTGGHYEQYF. The CDR3, as DNA: TGTGCCAGCAGTGAACCATTGACAGGGGGCCACTACGAGCAGTACTTC.